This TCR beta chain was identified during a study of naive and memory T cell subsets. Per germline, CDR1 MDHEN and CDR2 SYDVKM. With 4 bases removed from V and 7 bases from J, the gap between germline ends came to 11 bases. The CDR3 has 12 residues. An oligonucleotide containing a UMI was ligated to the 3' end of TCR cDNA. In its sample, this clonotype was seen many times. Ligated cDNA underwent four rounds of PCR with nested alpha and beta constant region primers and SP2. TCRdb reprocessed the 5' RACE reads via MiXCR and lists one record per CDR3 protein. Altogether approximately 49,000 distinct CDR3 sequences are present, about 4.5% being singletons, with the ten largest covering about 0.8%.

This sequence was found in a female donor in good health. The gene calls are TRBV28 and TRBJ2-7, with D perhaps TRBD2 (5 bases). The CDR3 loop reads CASSSGLGEQYF. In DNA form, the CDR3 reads TGTGCCAGCAGTTCAGGACTGGGAGAGCAGTACTTC. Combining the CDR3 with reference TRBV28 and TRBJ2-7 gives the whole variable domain DVKVTQSSRYLVKRTGEKVFLECVQDMDHENMFWYRQDPGLGLRLIYFSYDVKMKEKGDIPEGYSVSREKKERFSLILESASTNQTSMYLCASSSGLGEQYFGPGTRLTVT.